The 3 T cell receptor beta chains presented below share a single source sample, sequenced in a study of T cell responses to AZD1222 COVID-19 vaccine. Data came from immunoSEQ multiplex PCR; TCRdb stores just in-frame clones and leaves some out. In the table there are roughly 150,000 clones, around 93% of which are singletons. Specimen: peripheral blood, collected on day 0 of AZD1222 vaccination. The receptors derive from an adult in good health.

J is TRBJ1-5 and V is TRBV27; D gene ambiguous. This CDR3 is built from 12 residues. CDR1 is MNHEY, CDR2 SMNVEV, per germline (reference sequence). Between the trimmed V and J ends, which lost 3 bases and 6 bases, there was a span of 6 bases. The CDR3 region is CASSFLGQPQHF. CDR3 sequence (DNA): TGTGCCAGCAGTTTTTTGGGTCAGCCCCAGCATTTT.

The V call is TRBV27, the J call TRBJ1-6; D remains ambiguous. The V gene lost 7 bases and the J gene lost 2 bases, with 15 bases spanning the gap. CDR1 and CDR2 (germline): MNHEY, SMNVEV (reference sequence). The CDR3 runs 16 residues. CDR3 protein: CASKIRGSAYNSPLHF. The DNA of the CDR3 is TGTGCCAGCAAAATACGGGGAAGCGCCTATAATTCACCCCTCCACTTT.

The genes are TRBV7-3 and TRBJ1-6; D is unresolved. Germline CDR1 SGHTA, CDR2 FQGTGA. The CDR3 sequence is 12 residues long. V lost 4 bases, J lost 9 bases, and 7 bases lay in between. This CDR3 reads CASSSGRSPLHF. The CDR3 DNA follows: TGTGCCAGCAGCTCCGGCCGTTCACCCCTCCACTTT.